This T cell receptor (beta chain) was captured by sequencing in a study of somatic mutations in cytotoxic T cells in rheumatoid arthritis. General observations from the study: Each of about an eighth of the roughly 60 patients had a largest CD8+ clone that made up more than 20% of CD8+ cells. Increasing age coincided with elevated CD8+ clonality among rheumatoid arthritis patients, though not among healthy controls.

Sequencing used immunoSEQ multiplex PCR; TCRdb keeps in-frame clones, though not all of them. The profile shows more than 6,500 clones, 70% of them singletons. The J segment lost 0 bases and the V segment lost 9 bases, leaving 6 bases of the junction unmatched. In germline, CDR1 is ENHRY, CDR2 SYGVKD. The CDR3 has 14 amino acids. Healthy control status was assigned to blood donors, whose median age was approximately 54 years (range 21-70) and of whom under 60% were female. Only one count was recorded for this clone. Its antigen is not known. Sequencing used CD8+ T cells sorted from blood. This TCR came from a man in his forties in good health. V is TRBV10-3 and J is TRBJ1-1, with 8 bases matching TRBD1. The CDR3 DNA sequence: TGTGCCATTGCGACAGGGGATATGAACACTGAAGCTTTCTTT. The encoded protein is CAIATGDMNTEAFF.